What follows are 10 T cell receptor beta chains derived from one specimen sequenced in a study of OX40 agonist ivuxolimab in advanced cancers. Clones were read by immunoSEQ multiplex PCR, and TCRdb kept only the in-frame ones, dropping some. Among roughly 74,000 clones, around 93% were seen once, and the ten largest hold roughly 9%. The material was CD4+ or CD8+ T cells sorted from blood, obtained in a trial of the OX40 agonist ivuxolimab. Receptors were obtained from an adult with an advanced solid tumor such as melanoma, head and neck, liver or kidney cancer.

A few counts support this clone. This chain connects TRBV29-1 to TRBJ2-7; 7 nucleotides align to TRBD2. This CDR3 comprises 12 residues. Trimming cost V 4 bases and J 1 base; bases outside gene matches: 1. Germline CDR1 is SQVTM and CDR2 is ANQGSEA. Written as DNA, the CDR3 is TGCAGCGTTGTCGGGGGGTCCTACGAGCAGTACTTC. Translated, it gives CSVVGGSYEQYF.

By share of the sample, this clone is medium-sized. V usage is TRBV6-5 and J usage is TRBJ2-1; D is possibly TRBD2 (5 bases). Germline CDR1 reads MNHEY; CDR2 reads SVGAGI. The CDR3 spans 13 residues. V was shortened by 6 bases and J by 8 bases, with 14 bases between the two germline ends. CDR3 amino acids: CASRPDPGYEQFF. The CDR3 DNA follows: TGTGCCAGCAGGCCCGACCCGGGGTATGAGCAGTTCTTC.

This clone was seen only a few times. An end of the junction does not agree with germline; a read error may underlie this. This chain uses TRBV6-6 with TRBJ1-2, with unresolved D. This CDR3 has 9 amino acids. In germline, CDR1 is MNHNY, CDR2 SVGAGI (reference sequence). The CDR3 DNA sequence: TGTGCCAGCAGTGAGTCACCTTCCTTC. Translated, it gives CASSESPSF.

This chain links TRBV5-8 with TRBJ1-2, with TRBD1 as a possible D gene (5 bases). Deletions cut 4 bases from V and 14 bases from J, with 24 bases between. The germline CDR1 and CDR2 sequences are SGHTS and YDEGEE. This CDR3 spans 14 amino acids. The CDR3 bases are TGTGCCAGCAGCCCAAGGCAATTAGGGGCCATTTCTACCTTC. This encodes CASSPRQLGAISTF.

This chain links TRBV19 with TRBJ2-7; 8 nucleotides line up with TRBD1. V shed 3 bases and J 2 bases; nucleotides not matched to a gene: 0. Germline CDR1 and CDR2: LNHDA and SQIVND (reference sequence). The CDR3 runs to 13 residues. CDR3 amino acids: CASSIRGPYEQYF. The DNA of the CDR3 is TGTGCCAGTAGTATCAGGGGGCCCTACGAGCAGTACTTC.

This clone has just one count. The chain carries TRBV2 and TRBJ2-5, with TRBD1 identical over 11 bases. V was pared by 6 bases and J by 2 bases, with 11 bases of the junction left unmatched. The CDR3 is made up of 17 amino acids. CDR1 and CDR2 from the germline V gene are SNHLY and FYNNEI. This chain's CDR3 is CASSPDRGRGGQETQYF. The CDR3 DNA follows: TGTGCCAGCAGCCCGGACAGGGGGCGGGGTGGACAAGAGACCCAGTACTTC.

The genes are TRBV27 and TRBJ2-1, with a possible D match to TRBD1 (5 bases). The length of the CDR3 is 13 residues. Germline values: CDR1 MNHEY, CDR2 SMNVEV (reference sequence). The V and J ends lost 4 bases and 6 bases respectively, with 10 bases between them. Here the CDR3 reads CASSWGASNEQFF. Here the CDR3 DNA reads TGTGCCAGCAGTTGGGGCGCAAGCAATGAGCAGTTCTTC.

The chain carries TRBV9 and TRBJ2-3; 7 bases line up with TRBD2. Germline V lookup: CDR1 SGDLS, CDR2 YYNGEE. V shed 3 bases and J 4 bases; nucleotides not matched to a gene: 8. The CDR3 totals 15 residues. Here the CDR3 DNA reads TGTGCCAGCAGCGCCAACCCGACTAGCCCAGATACGCAGTATTTT. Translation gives CASSANPTSPDTQYF.

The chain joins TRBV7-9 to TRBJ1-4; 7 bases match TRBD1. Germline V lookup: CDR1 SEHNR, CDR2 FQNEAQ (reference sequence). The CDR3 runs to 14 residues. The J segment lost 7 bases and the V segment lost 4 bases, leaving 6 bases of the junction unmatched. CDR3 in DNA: TGTGCCAGCAGCTCCCCGACAGGGCCTGAAAAACTGTTTTTT. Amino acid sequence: CASSSPTGPEKLFF.

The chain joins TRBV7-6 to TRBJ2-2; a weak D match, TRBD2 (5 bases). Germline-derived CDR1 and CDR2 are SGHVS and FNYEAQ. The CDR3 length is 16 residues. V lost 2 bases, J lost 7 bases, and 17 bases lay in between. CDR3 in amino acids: CASSLPPGSVDGELFF. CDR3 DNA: TGTGCCAGCAGCTTACCCCCGGGTAGCGTTGACGGGGAGCTGTTTTTT.